Listed below are T cell receptor beta chains from one sample, sequenced in a study of shared clonotypes between healthy human individuals. The assay was immunoSEQ multiplex PCR, and TCRdb's table has in-frame clones only and misses some. Of about 470,000 clones in the sample, 79% were seen once. Sequencing was performed on PBMCs. These receptors were obtained from a woman between 40 and 50 years old in good health. Some clones in this sample may be carry-over from other donors' samples. The CDR3 runs from the conserved cysteine through the conserved F or W. The D gene is left open where the match is weak. A row's size may be missing; if present it is once, few, many or a size class.

DNA | CDR3 | size | D | V | length | J
TGTGCCAGTAGTAGGCAGGGGTCGTCCTACGAGCAGTACTTC | CASSRQGSSYEQYF | - | - | TRBV19 | 14 | TRBJ2-7
TGTGCCAGCCGCGCCGCCCGGGACATCTCCTACGAGCAGTACTTC | CASRAARDISYEQYF | - | - | TRBV6-5 | 15 | TRBJ2-7
TGTGCCAGCAATAACTGGCTTGATAATTCACCCCTCCACTTT | CASNNWLDNSPLHF | - | - | TRBV2 | 14 | TRBJ1-6
TGTGCCAGCAGCGGAGGGGTGGTGGGCAATCAGCCCCAGCATTTT | CASSGGVVGNQPQHF | few | - | TRBV5-5 | 15 | TRBJ1-5
TGCCCCCTCGGGAGGGCCGCCGGGGAGCTGTTTTTT | CPLGRAAGELFF | - | TRBD2 | TRBV10-1 | 12 | TRBJ2-2
TGTGCCAGCAGCTTAGGGGAGGCCGGGGAGCTGTTTTTT | CASSLGEAGELFF | - | - | TRBV7-2 | 13 | TRBJ2-2
TGTGCCAGCAGCCCTCCGACAGATACAAACATTCAGTACTTC | CASSPPTDTNIQYF | few | - | TRBV28 | 14 | TRBJ2-4
TGTGCCAGCAGTGACTTAGGGACAGGCGACCCCCGGAAACTGTTTTTT | CASSDLGTGDPRKLFF | - | TRBD1 | TRBV6-1 | 16 | TRBJ1-4
TGTGCCAGCAGCACGGACGTAGGCAATCAGCCCCAGCATTTT | CASSTDVGNQPQHF | few | - | TRBV7-2 | 14 | TRBJ1-5
TGTGCCACCAGCAGATACGGACAGAACACCGGGGAGCTGTTTTTT | CATSRYGQNTGELFF | - | - | TRBV15 | 15 | TRBJ2-2
TGTGCCACCAGCAGAGATCTAGTCTCCTACGAGCAGTACTTC | CATSRDLVSYEQYF | once | - | TRBV15 | 14 | TRBJ2-7